Listed below are T cell receptor beta chains from one sample, sequenced in a study of blood T cell repertoires in COVID-19. The repertoire was sequenced with immunoSEQ multiplex PCR; TCRdb's copy has only in-frame clones and lacks some. The table lists hundreds of thousands of clones, over 75% of them singletons. Sequences were obtained from PBMCs or T cells enriched from blood (not recorded which). These receptors were taken from a woman aged 25-40 years who had recovered from COVID-19. Both conserved end residues are part of each CDR3. D genes are given only for firm matches. The size entry is marked missing in some rows and otherwise reads once, few, many or a size class.

v_gene: TRBV4-1
abundance: few
d_gene: NA
j_gene: TRBJ1-2
CDR3nt: TGCGCCAGCAGCCAAACCGACAGCCAGGTTAACTATGGCTACACCTTC
CDR3aa: CASSQTDSQVNYGYTF

v_gene: TRBV7-9
abundance: NA
d_gene: TRBD1
j_gene: TRBJ2-5
CDR3nt: TGTGCCAGCAGCTACCGGGACAGACAAGAGACCCAGTACTTC
CDR3aa: CASSYRDRQETQYF

v_gene: TRBV27
abundance: once
d_gene: NA
j_gene: TRBJ2-4
CDR3nt: TGTGCCAGCAGTACCCCTGGCAGGCTAGCCAAAAACATTCAGTACTTC
CDR3aa: CASSTPGRLAKNIQYF

v_gene: TRBV7-2
abundance: NA
d_gene: TRBD2
j_gene: TRBJ2-1
CDR3nt: TGTGCCAGCAGCTTAGGTAGTAGCGGGGCCTACAATGAGCAGTTCTTC
CDR3aa: CASSLGSSGAYNEQFF

v_gene: TRBV30
abundance: NA
d_gene: TRBD1
j_gene: TRBJ1-3
CDR3nt: TGTGCCTGGAACCCGACAGGGCCTGGAAACACCATATATTTT
CDR3aa: CAWNPTGPGNTIYF

v_gene: TRBV5-6
abundance: few
d_gene: TRBD1
j_gene: TRBJ1-2
CDR3nt: TGTGCCAGCAGCTATACGGGACAGGTCTATGGCTACACCTTC
CDR3aa: CASSYTGQVYGYTF

v_gene: TRBV28
abundance: NA
d_gene: TRBD1
j_gene: TRBJ2-7
CDR3nt: TGTGCCAGCAGTAGAGGGGACAGGGCTGGCGAGCAGTACTTC
CDR3aa: CASSRGDRAGEQYF

v_gene: TRBV5-4
abundance: NA
d_gene: TRBD2
j_gene: TRBJ2-5
CDR3nt: TGTGCCAGCAGCTTACTACTAGCGGGGATGGGGGAGACCCAGTACTTC
CDR3aa: CASSLLLAGMGETQYF

v_gene: TRBV5-1
abundance: NA
d_gene: NA
j_gene: TRBJ1-1
CDR3nt: TGCGCCAGCAGCTTTGTGGGGAGTAACACTGAAGCTTTCTTT
CDR3aa: CASSFVGSNTEAFF

v_gene: TRBV19
abundance: NA
d_gene: NA
j_gene: TRBJ2-7
CDR3nt: TGTGCCAGTAGTATAGAGGCGGGCAGAACCTACGAGCAGTACTTC
CDR3aa: CASSIEAGRTYEQYF

v_gene: TRBV6-5
abundance: NA
d_gene: TRBD2
j_gene: TRBJ2-7
CDR3nt: TGTGCCAGCAGAAATAGCGGGATCTACGAGCAGTACTTC
CDR3aa: CASRNSGIYEQYF

v_gene: TRBV2
abundance: NA
d_gene: NA
j_gene: TRBJ2-7
CDR3nt: TGTGCCAGCAGTGATAGGACTACCTACGAGCAGTACTTC
CDR3aa: CASSDRTTYEQYF

v_gene: TRBV24-1
abundance: NA
d_gene: NA
j_gene: TRBJ1-1
CDR3nt: TGTGCCATCGGGACAAACGAGGGTGAAGCTTTCTTT
CDR3aa: CAIGTNEGEAFF

v_gene: TRBV6-5
abundance: NA
d_gene: TRBD1
j_gene: TRBJ1-5
CDR3nt: TGTGCCAGCAGTCAATTATCAGGGGGTCAGCCCCAGCATTTT
CDR3aa: CASSQLSGGQPQHF

v_gene: TRBV19
abundance: NA
d_gene: NA
j_gene: TRBJ2-1
CDR3nt: TGTGCCAGTAGTATACGGGTCTCCTACAATGAGCAGTTCTTC
CDR3aa: CASSIRVSYNEQFF

v_gene: TRBV5-4
abundance: NA
d_gene: TRBD1
j_gene: TRBJ1-6
CDR3nt: TGTGCCAGCAGCGTCCAGACAGGGTACTCCTCACCCCTCCACTTT
CDR3aa: CASSVQTGYSSPLHF

v_gene: TRBV5-8
abundance: NA
d_gene: TRBD2
j_gene: TRBJ2-2
CDR3nt: TGTGCCAGCAGCCGTCCCGGGACTAGCGGTACCGGGGAGCTGTTTTTT
CDR3aa: CASSRPGTSGTGELFF

v_gene: TRBV28
abundance: NA
d_gene: TRBD1
j_gene: TRBJ2-7
CDR3nt: TGTGCCAGCAGTCTAAACCTCGGACAGGGGGCTATCTACGAGCAGTACTTC
CDR3aa: CASSLNLGQGAIYEQYF

v_gene: TRBV2
abundance: NA
d_gene: TRBD2
j_gene: TRBJ2-1
CDR3nt: TGTGCCAGCCGCCATGAGGCGGGAGAGGGCAATGAGCAGTTCTTC
CDR3aa: CASRHEAGEGNEQFF

v_gene: TRBV7-2
abundance: NA
d_gene: TRBD2
j_gene: TRBJ2-7
CDR3nt: TGTGCCAGCAGCTTACTAGGCGGGGGGTCGTACGAGCAGTACTTC
CDR3aa: CASSLLGGGSYEQYF

v_gene: TRBV3-1/TRBV3-2
abundance: NA
d_gene: TRBD1
j_gene: TRBJ2-2
CDR3nt: TGTGCCAGCAGCCCCCGGGACAGAAACACCGGGGAGCTGTTTTTT
CDR3aa: CASSPRDRNTGELFF

v_gene: TRBV7-9
abundance: NA
d_gene: NA
j_gene: TRBJ2-1
CDR3nt: TGTGCCAGCAGCTTAGCGGGAGGATTAGGTGAGCAGTTCTTC
CDR3aa: CASSLAGGLGEQFF

v_gene: TRBV19
abundance: NA
d_gene: NA
j_gene: TRBJ1-1
CDR3nt: TGTGCCAGTAGTCTTGCGTTGAACACTGAAGCTTTCTTT
CDR3aa: CASSLALNTEAFF

v_gene: TRBV5-5
abundance: NA
d_gene: NA
j_gene: TRBJ2-7
CDR3nt: TGTGCCAGCAGCTTGGCGGAGCGAGCGGACGAGCAGTACTTC
CDR3aa: CASSLAERADEQYF

v_gene: TRBV24-1
abundance: NA
d_gene: TRBD2
j_gene: TRBJ2-1
CDR3nt: TGTGCCACCAGTGATTGGGCCCATCGACTAGCGGGGAGGGCCCATGAGCAGTTCTTC
CDR3aa: CATSDWAHRLAGRAHEQFF

v_gene: TRBV10-3
abundance: NA
d_gene: NA
j_gene: TRBJ1-1
CDR3nt: TGTGCCATCAGACAGGGGAACACTGAAGCTTTCTTT
CDR3aa: CAIRQGNTEAFF

v_gene: TRBV9
abundance: NA
d_gene: TRBD2
j_gene: TRBJ2-1
CDR3nt: TGTGCCAGCAGCGGACCTCTAGCGGGAGGATACAATGAGCAGTTCTTC
CDR3aa: CASSGPLAGGYNEQFF

v_gene: TRBV11-1
abundance: NA
d_gene: TRBD1
j_gene: TRBJ1-1
CDR3nt: TGTGCCAGCAGCGCCGGGACAGGGCTCGAAGCTTTCTTT
CDR3aa: CASSAGTGLEAFF

v_gene: TRBV5-1
abundance: few
d_gene: NA
j_gene: TRBJ2-7
CDR3nt: TGCGCCAGCAGCTTGGGTCCTAGTAGCTACGAGCAGTACTTC
CDR3aa: CASSLGPSSYEQYF

v_gene: TRBV3-1/TRBV3-2
abundance: NA
d_gene: TRBD1
j_gene: TRBJ1-6
CDR3nt: TGTGCCAGCAGCAGCGGACAGGGCCATTCACCCCTCCACTTT
CDR3aa: CASSSGQGHSPLHF

v_gene: TRBV5-4
abundance: NA
d_gene: NA
j_gene: TRBJ2-5
CDR3nt: TGTGCCAGCAGCTTGCGAGGTGAGGAGACCCAGTACTTC
CDR3aa: CASSLRGEETQYF

v_gene: TRBV5-4
abundance: NA
d_gene: NA
j_gene: TRBJ1-2
CDR3nt: TGTGCCAGCAGGCTCCCAGGGGTAGATGCTGGCTACACCTTC
CDR3aa: CASRLPGVDAGYTF

v_gene: TRBV11-2
abundance: NA
d_gene: TRBD2
j_gene: TRBJ2-7
CDR3nt: TGTGCCAGCAGCTTACTAGCGGGGCCGGCCTACGAGCAGTACTTC
CDR3aa: CASSLLAGPAYEQYF

v_gene: TRBV5-1
abundance: NA
d_gene: TRBD2
j_gene: TRBJ2-7
CDR3nt: TGCGCCAGCAGCCTGCTAGCGGGAGAAGGCTACGAGCAGTACTTC
CDR3aa: CASSLLAGEGYEQYF

v_gene: TRBV7-2
abundance: NA
d_gene: TRBD2
j_gene: TRBJ2-7
CDR3nt: TGTGCCAGCAACCTGGCGGGGGGGAGCTCCTACGAGCAGTACTTC
CDR3aa: CASNLAGGSSYEQYF

v_gene: TRBV19
abundance: NA
d_gene: NA
j_gene: TRBJ2-5
CDR3nt: TGTGCCAGTAGTATTGGGCGAGAGACCCAGTACTTC
CDR3aa: CASSIGRETQYF

v_gene: TRBV25-1
abundance: NA
d_gene: TRBD1
j_gene: TRBJ2-7
CDR3nt: TGTGCCAGCAGTGAAACAGGGGCGTGGTCCTACGAGCAGTACTTC
CDR3aa: CASSETGAWSYEQYF

v_gene: TRBV7-9
abundance: NA
d_gene: TRBD1
j_gene: TRBJ1-1
CDR3nt: TGTGCCAGCAGCTTAGGGCGCGGGCAGACCAGGGGGACTGAAGCTTTCTTT
CDR3aa: CASSLGRGQTRGTEAFF

v_gene: TRBV9
abundance: NA
d_gene: NA
j_gene: TRBJ2-5
CDR3nt: TGTGCCAGCAGCGTAGTAATGGGGCCCCAAGAGACCCAGTACTTC
CDR3aa: CASSVVMGPQETQYF

v_gene: TRBV28
abundance: NA
d_gene: NA
j_gene: TRBJ2-7
CDR3nt: TGTGCCAGCAGCCGACTAGTGGGCGAGCAGTACTTC
CDR3aa: CASSRLVGEQYF

v_gene: TRBV28
abundance: NA
d_gene: NA
j_gene: TRBJ1-5
CDR3nt: TGTGCCAGCAGTTTAAAGCTGGCAGGAAATCAGCCCCAGCATTTT
CDR3aa: CASSLKLAGNQPQHF

v_gene: TRBV7-2
abundance: NA
d_gene: TRBD1
j_gene: TRBJ1-6
CDR3nt: TGTGCCAGCAGCTCCGGGACAGGCCTAGTACCCCTCCACTTT
CDR3aa: CASSSGTGLVPLHF

v_gene: TRBV7-2
abundance: NA
d_gene: TRBD1
j_gene: TRBJ2-5
CDR3nt: TGTGCCAGCAGCTCTCCCGGGACAGCTCAAGAGACCCAGTACTTC
CDR3aa: CASSSPGTAQETQYF

v_gene: TRBV10-3
abundance: NA
d_gene: NA
j_gene: TRBJ1-1
CDR3nt: TGTGCCATCAGTGAGTCGGGGGGCACTGAAGCTTTCTTT
CDR3aa: CAISESGGTEAFF

v_gene: TRBV27
abundance: NA
d_gene: NA
j_gene: TRBJ1-2
CDR3nt: TGTGCCAGCAGTTTATCCAGGGCCGACCTTCATGGCTACACCTTC
CDR3aa: CASSLSRADLHGYTF

v_gene: TRBV7-9
abundance: NA
d_gene: NA
j_gene: TRBJ2-7
CDR3nt: TGTGCCAGCAGCCCCAAGAGCTCCTACGAGCAGTACTTC
CDR3aa: CASSPKSSYEQYF

v_gene: TRBV7-2
abundance: NA
d_gene: NA
j_gene: TRBJ2-7
CDR3nt: TGTGCCAGCAGCTTAGGTGAGGGGGCCTACGAGCAGTACTTC
CDR3aa: CASSLGEGAYEQYF

v_gene: TRBV5-4
abundance: once
d_gene: NA
j_gene: TRBJ2-3
CDR3nt: TGTGCCAGCAGCCCAAACCCCCGGACAGCGGAAGATACGCAGTATTTT
CDR3aa: CASSPNPRTAEDTQYF

v_gene: TRBV28
abundance: NA
d_gene: NA
j_gene: TRBJ2-2
CDR3nt: TGTGCCAGCAGTTTAGTGGGAGGGGGGAACACCGGGGAGCTGTTTTTT
CDR3aa: CASSLVGGGNTGELFF

v_gene: TRBV19
abundance: NA
d_gene: TRBD1
j_gene: TRBJ1-1
CDR3nt: TGTGCCAGCAAAGAGGACAGGGAGACTGAAGCTTTCTTT
CDR3aa: CASKEDRETEAFF

v_gene: TRBV4-2
abundance: NA
d_gene: NA
j_gene: TRBJ2-7
CDR3nt: TGTGCCAGCAGCCAAGATTTGGGGAGAGGGTCCTACGAGCAGTACTTC
CDR3aa: CASSQDLGRGSYEQYF

v_gene: TRBV19
abundance: NA
d_gene: NA
j_gene: TRBJ1-3
CDR3nt: TGTGCCAGTAGTATCGCGGCATTAACTGGAAACACCATATATTTT
CDR3aa: CASSIAALTGNTIYF

v_gene: TRBV6-2/TRBV6-3
abundance: once
d_gene: TRBD2
j_gene: TRBJ2-7
CDR3nt: TGTGCCAGCAGTAGCGGGAGTATCCACGAGCAGTACTTC
CDR3aa: CASSSGSIHEQYF

v_gene: TRBV28
abundance: NA
d_gene: NA
j_gene: TRBJ1-6
CDR3nt: TGTGCCAGCAGTAGGCAGGGTAATAATTCACCCCTCCACTTT
CDR3aa: CASSRQGNNSPLHF

v_gene: TRBV27
abundance: NA
d_gene: NA
j_gene: TRBJ1-1
CDR3nt: TGTGCCAGCAGTTTATTAACACAGGGACCCGTGTACACTGAAGCTTTCTTT
CDR3aa: CASSLLTQGPVYTEAFF

v_gene: TRBV2
abundance: NA
d_gene: TRBD1
j_gene: TRBJ1-5
CDR3nt: TGTGCCAGCAGTGCGGCAGGGGGCCGTAGCAATCAGCCCCAGCATTTT
CDR3aa: CASSAAGGRSNQPQHF

v_gene: TRBV13
abundance: NA
d_gene: TRBD2
j_gene: TRBJ2-1
CDR3nt: TGTGCCAGCAGCTCGCCTCAGCGGGAGTGGAACAATGAGCAGTTCTTC
CDR3aa: CASSSPQREWNNEQFF

v_gene: TRBV2
abundance: NA
d_gene: NA
j_gene: TRBJ2-7
CDR3nt: TGTGCCAGTTTCGAGCGGAAGGAGCAGTACTTC
CDR3aa: CASFERKEQYF

v_gene: TRBV2
abundance: NA
d_gene: NA
j_gene: TRBJ1-5
CDR3nt: TGTGCCAGCAGTCAGACAGGCAGCAATCAGCCCCAGCATTTT
CDR3aa: CASSQTGSNQPQHF

v_gene: TRBV28
abundance: NA
d_gene: TRBD1
j_gene: TRBJ1-4
CDR3nt: TGTGCCAGCAGTTCTCAGAGCCTCCGGACAGGGGGCGATGAAAAACTGTTTTTT
CDR3aa: CASSSQSLRTGGDEKLFF